This TCR beta chain appears in the sequencing data of a study of identical twins. Germline CDR1 SGDLS, CDR2 YYNGEE. CDR3 length equals 14 residues. V lost 0 bases and J lost 7, with 8 bases in between. Each CDR3 protein is one row after TCRdb ran MiXCR on the 5' RACE reads. This sample yields 600,000 to 800,000 distinct CDR3 sequences, of which 21% are seen a single time; about 4.3% belongs to the top ten. These data were also reused for a study on T cells expressing NK-cell markers. That report adds: In 5 or 6 donors, dominant NKG2C+ clonotypes were roughly 1.0-8% of CD8+ T cells.

This sequence originates from a woman aged 18-35 years in good health. This rearrangement joins TRBV9 to TRBJ1-6; D is unresolved. Sequencing was done on a sample of PBMCs. DNA for the CDR3: TGTGCCAGCAGCGTAGCTAGGAAGAATTCACCCCTCCACTTT. It translates to CASSVARKNSPLHF.